The clone carrying this TCR beta chain was detected only once. Sequencing used immunoSEQ multiplex PCR; TCRdb keeps in-frame clones, though not all of them. This sample has over 150,000 clones, with about 90% found just once. The CDR3 sequence is 14 residues long. Germline V gene sequence: CDR1 SGHNT, CDR2 YYREEE (reference sequence). V was clipped by 4 bases and J by 3 bases, with 14 bases between them. The sample is drawn from a study of blood T cell repertoires in COVID-19. The sequence was collected from a woman in her 50s who had recovered from COVID-19. The chain uses TRBV5-4 and TRBJ2-7; no clear D. Sequenced: PBMCs or T cells enriched from blood (not recorded which). The CDR3 DNA reads TGTGCCAGCAGCCCCGACGGGTCTGACTACGAGCAGTACTTC. The encoded protein is CASSPDGSDYEQYF.